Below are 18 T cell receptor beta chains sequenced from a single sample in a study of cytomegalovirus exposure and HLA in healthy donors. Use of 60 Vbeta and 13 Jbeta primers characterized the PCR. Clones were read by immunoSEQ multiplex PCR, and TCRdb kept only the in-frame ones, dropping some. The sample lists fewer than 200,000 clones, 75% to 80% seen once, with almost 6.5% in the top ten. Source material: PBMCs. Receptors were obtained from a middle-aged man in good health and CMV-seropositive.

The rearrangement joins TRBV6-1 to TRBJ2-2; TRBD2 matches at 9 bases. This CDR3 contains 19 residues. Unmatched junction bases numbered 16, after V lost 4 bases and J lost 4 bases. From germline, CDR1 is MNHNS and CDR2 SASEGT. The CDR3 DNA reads TGTGCCAGCAGTGTGGGGCCCCAAGGCGCGGGAGGGTTCACCGGGGAGCTGTTTTTT. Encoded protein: CASSVGPQGAGGFTGELFF.

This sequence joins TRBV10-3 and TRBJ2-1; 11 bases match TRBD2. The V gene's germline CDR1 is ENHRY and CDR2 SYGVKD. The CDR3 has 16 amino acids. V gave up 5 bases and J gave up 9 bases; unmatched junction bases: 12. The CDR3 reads CAISNPTSGITGEQFF. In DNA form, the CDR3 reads TGTGCCATCAGTAACCCGACTAGCGGGATAACAGGTGAGCAGTTCTTC.

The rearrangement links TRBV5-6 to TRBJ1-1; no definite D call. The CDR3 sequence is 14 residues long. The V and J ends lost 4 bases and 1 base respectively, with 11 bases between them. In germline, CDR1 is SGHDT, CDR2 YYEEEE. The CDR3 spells CASSKQNPNTEAFF. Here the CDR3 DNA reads TGTGCCAGCAGCAAACAGAACCCGAACACTGAAGCTTTCTTT.

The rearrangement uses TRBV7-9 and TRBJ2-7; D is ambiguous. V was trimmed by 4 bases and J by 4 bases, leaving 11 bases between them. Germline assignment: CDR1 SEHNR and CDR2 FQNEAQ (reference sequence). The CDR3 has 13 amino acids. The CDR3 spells CASSSIAAYEQYF. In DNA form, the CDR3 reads TGTGCCAGCAGCTCAATTGCGGCTTACGAGCAGTACTTC.

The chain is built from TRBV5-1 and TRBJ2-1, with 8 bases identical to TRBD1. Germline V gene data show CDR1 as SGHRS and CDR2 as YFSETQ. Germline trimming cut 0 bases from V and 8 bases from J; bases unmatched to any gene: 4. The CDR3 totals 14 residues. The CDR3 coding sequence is TGCGCCAGCAGCTTGGGACAGGGGTCGGATGAGCAGTTCTTC. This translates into CASSLGQGSDEQFF.

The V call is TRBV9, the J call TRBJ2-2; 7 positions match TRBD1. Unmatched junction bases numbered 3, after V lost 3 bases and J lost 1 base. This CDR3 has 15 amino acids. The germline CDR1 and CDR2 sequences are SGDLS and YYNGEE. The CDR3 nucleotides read TGTGCCAGCAGCGGGGGACAGCTGAACACCGGGGAGCTGTTTTTT. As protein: CASSGGQLNTGELFF.

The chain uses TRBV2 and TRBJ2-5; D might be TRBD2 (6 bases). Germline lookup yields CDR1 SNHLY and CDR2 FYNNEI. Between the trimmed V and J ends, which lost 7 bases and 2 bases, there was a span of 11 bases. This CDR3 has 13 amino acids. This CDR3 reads CASIVREQETQYF. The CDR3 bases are TGTGCCAGCATCGTGCGGGAACAAGAGACCCAGTACTTC.

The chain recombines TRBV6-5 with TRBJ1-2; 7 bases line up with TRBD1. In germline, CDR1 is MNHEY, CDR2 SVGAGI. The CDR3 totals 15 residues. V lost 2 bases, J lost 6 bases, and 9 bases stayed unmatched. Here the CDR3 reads CASSYLISRGDGYTF. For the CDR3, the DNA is TGTGCCAGCAGTTACCTCATTAGCAGGGGGGATGGCTACACCTTC.

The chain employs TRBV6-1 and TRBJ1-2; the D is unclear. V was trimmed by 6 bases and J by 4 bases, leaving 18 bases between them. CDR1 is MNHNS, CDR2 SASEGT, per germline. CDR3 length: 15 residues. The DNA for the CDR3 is TGTGCCAGCAGACCGAGGGCGGGTCAATTCTATGGCTACACCTTC. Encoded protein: CASRPRAGQFYGYTF.

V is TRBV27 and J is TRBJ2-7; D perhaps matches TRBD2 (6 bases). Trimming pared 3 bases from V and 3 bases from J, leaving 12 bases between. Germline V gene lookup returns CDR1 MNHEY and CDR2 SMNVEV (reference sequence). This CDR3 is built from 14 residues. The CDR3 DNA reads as TGTGCCAGCAGTTTCGGGGGAGGCCACTACGAGCAGTACTTC. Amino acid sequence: CASSFGGGHYEQYF.

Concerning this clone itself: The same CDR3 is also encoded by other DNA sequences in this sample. CDR3 sequence (DNA): TGTGCCAGCAGTTACTCGAGGTCCAATCAGCCCCAGCATTTT. Its protein product is CASSYSRSNQPQHF. The chain employs TRBV6-5 and TRBJ1-5; D unclear. Trimming took off 0 bases at V and 3 bases at J, with 6 bases between the two ends. The CDR3 has 14 residues. From germline, CDR1 is MNHEY and CDR2 SVGAGI.

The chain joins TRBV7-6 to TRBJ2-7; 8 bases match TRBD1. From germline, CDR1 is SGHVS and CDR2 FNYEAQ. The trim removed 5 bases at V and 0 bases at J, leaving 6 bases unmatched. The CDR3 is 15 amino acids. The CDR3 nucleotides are TGTGCCAGCAGCGGACAGGGAGACTTCTCCTACGAGCAGTACTTC. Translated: CASSGQGDFSYEQYF.

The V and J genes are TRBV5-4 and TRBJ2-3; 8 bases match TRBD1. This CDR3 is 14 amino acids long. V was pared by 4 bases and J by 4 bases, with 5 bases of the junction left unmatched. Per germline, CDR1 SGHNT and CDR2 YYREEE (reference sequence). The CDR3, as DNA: TGTGCCAGCAGCCTCACAGGGGGGCCAGATACGCAGTATTTT. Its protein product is CASSLTGGPDTQYF.

CDR3 sequence reads: CASSDGRNNEQFF. CDR3 DNA sequence: TGTGCCAGCTCCGACGGCAGGAACAATGAGCAGTTCTTC. The gene calls are TRBV28 and TRBJ2-1; D ambiguous. Germline CDR1 and CDR2: MDHEN and SYDVKM. V lost 8 bases and J 5 bases, leaving 13 bases between the germline ends. This CDR3 comprises 13 residues. Using reference TRBV28 and TRBJ2-1 for the parts outside the CDR3, the full variable domain is DVKVTQSSRYLVKRTGEKVFLECVQDMDHENMFWYRQDPGLGLRLIYFSYDVKMKEKGDIPEGYSVSREKKERFSLILESASTNQTSMYLCASSDGRNNEQFFGPGTRLTVL.

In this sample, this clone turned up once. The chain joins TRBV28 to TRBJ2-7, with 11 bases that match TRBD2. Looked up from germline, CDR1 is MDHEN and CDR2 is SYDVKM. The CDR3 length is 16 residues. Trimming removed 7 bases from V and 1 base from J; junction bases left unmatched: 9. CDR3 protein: CASTSIGTSGSYEQYF. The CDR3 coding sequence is TGTGCCAGCACCTCCATAGGGACTAGCGGTTCCTACGAGCAGTACTTC.

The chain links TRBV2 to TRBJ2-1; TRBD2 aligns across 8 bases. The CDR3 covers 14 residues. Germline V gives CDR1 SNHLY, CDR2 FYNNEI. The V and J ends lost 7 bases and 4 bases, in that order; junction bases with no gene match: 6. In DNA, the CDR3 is TGTGCCAGCAACACCGGGACTAGTTACAATGAGCAGTTCTTC. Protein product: CASNTGTSYNEQFF. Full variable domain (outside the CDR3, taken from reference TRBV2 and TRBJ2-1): EPEVTQTPSHQVTQMGQEVILRCVPISNHLYFYWYRQILGQKVEFLVSFYNNEISEKSEIFDDQFSVERPDGSNFTLKIRSTKLEDSAMYFCASNTGTSYNEQFFGPGTRLTVL.

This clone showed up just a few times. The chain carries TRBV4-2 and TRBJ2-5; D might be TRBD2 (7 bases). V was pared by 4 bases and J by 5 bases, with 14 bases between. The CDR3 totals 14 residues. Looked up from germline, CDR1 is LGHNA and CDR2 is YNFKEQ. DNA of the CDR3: TGTGCCAGCAGCCCCCTCGGGGGGCGGGAGACCCAGTACTTC. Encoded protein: CASSPLGGRETQYF.

The CDR3: CASSVAIAEYNEQFF. The CDR3 nucleotides read TGTGCCAGCAGCGTAGCGATAGCGGAGTACAATGAGCAGTTCTTC. The rearrangement uses TRBV9 and TRBJ2-1, with D tentatively TRBD2 (6 bases). V gave up 0 bases and J gave up 4 bases, with 11 bases separating them. The CDR3 has 15 amino acids. Germline assignment: CDR1 SGDLS and CDR2 YYNGEE.